Sequencing of this TCR beta chain was carried out in a study of shared clonotypes between healthy human individuals. The run depth of the assay was deep. Sequencing used immunoSEQ multiplex PCR; TCRdb keeps in-frame clones, though not all of them. The sample yields approximately 500,000 clones, around four fifths seen once. Study-level points and caveats: The sole specimen, blood, was sampled, and tissue repertoires likely differ. Clonotype sharing among donors, it was expected, would be affected by sequencing depth.

About this clone itself: Antigen unknown.

The sample consisted of PBMCs. This receptor was identified in a middle-aged woman in good health. Some clones in this sample may be carry-over from other donors' samples.

The CDR3 DNA reads as TGCGCCAGCAGCCGCTTGGGGGAGGGTCCCAATGAGCAGTTCTTC. It encodes CASSRLGEGPNEQFF. The chain couples TRBV4-1 to TRBJ2-1, with 7 bases aligning to TRBD2. After removal of 4 bases from V and 6 bases from J, the junction contained 9 bases not matched to a gene. Germline V lookup: CDR1 MGHRA, CDR2 YSYEKL. The CDR3 extends over 15 amino acids.